The entry below describes one TCR beta chain. Trimming stripped 4 bases from V and 5 bases from J, with 10 bases between. The length of the CDR3 is 13 residues. Germline values: CDR1 SGHVS, CDR2 FNYEAQ. Investigators profiled TCR beta VDJ and CDR3 from genomic DNA template. TCRdb fed the reads into MiXCR, producing one record per CDR3 protein. This table has about 180,000 distinct CDR3 sequences, more than 60% appearing once. The data originate from a study of CD8+CD57+ T cells in acquired aplastic anemia. Sequencing involved patients with CD8+CD57+ cell expansion previously shown by flow cytometry. Sequencing was performed on sorted CD4+, CD8+, or CD8+CD57+ T cells (not recorded which) from PBMCs. The chain has TRBV7-6 and TRBJ2-3, with a weak D call TRBD2 (6 bases). This receptor was identified in a human donor with aplastic anemia. The CDR3, as DNA: TGTGCCAGCAGCTCGGAGGGTGGAGATACGCAGTATTTT. As protein: CASSSEGGDTQYF.